This T cell receptor (beta chain) was sequenced for a study of control samples from healthy donors and cancer patients (dated by TCRdb to 2018 to 2021). A note on this clone: Its antigen is not yet known. Within one base of it there is no much larger clone, and no base qualities were kept.

The junction shows trimming of 4 bases on V and 8 bases on J, and the gene matches do not reach 10 bases of it. The CDR3 runs 15 residues from the cysteine to the phenylalanine. Only the CDR3 DNA is retained, 45 bases long and in frame from the first base. The germline V gene specifies MDHEN as CDR1 and SYDVKM as CDR2. Library method: the immunoSEQ multiplex PCR assay. The immuneACCESS repertoire file appears here via TCRdb, limited to in-frame rearrangements. These files lack a portion of the clones; in checked studies, under half of the deficit traces to unresolved V genes, and the cause of the others is not known. The sample table shows 200,000 to 250,000 clones, and about 93% are seen once. Of the sample, approximately 1.4% is held by the ten largest clones.

This chain joins TRBV28 to TRBJ1-3; TRBD1 agrees with 8 junctional bases. The specimen sequenced was blood. This receptor was taken from a man between 45 and 60 years old in good health. The CDR3 region reads CASSSLFRGLDTIYF. In nucleotide form, the sequence is TGTGCCAGCAGTTCCCTCTTCAGGGGGCTCGACACCATATATTTT. This CDR3, with the reference TRBV28 and TRBJ1-3 proteins standing in past its ends, gives the full variable domain DVKVTQSSRYLVKRTGEKVFLECVQDMDHENMFWYRQDPGLGLRLIYFSYDVKMKEKGDIPEGYSVSREKKERFSLILESASTNQTSMYLCASSSLFRGLDTIYFGEGSWLTVV.